The clone carrying this T cell receptor beta chain showed up just once. This sample is drawn from a study of blood T cell repertoires in COVID-19. Study-level background: COVID-19 samples collected from the United States, Italy and Spain covered acute and convalescent phases.

In the original analysis: Quantification of nucleated cells was approximated via reference gene primer amplification. The table came from immunoSEQ multiplex PCR; TCRdb's copy has only in-frame clones and leaves some out. V and J calls and clone size are given by that table; D and trimming were obtained from the DNA. This sample has just over 150,000 clones, with around 87% found just once. CDR3 length equals 16 residues. The clonotype comes from a middle-aged woman with acute or convalescent COVID-19. The sample was peripheral blood. The chain recombines TRBV21-1 with TRBJ1-1; TRBD1 is taken as the D call from the table, unchecked against the DNA. TRBV21-1 is a pseudogene segment. The CDR3 DNA reads as TGTGCCAGCAGCAAGGTCGGCGCAGGACAGAGCACTGAAGCTTTCTTT. Protein sequence: CASSKVGAGQSTEAFF.